This TCR beta chain derives from a study of blood T cells in healthy people across ages. The V segment lost 5 bases and the J segment 7 bases; nucleotides outside the gene matches: 11. Germline loops: CDR1 SEHNR, CDR2 FQNEAQ (reference sequence). CDR3 size: 15 residues. The use of a sample-barcoded 5' primer and a J-beta primer mix characterized a second PCR of about 7 to 12 cycles. MiXCR was run by TCRdb on the 5' RACE reads, yielding one entry per CDR3 protein. The sample includes 1.2 million to 1.5 million distinct CDR3 sequences, 35% to 45% of them seen just once. Sequenced: blood. This receptor was obtained from a woman between 18 and 29 years old in good health. V usage is TRBV7-9 and J usage is TRBJ1-2; 9 bases are shared with TRBD1. The CDR3 region has the DNA TGTGCCAGCAGCAAGACCTGGGACAGGGAGGTTGGCTACACCTTC. Its translation: CASSKTWDREVGYTF.